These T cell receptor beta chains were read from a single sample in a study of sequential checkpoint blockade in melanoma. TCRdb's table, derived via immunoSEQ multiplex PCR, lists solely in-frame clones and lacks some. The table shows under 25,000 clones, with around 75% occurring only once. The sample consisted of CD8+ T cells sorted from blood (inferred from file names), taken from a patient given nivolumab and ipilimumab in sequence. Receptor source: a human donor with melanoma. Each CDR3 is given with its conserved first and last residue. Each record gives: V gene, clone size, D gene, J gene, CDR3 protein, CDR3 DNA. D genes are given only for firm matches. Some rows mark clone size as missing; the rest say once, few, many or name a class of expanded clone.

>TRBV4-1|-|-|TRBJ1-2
CASSQVSQTLNYGYTF
TGCGCCAGCAGCCAAGTATCCCAAACTTTGAACTATGGCTACACCTTC
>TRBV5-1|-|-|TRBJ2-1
CASSHGWERQSYNEQFF
TGCGCCAGCAGCCACGGCTGGGAGAGGCAGTCCTACAATGAGCAGTTCTTC
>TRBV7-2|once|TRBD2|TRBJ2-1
CASSLVPGGGGLYNEQFF
TGTGCCAGCAGCTTAGTCCCCGGGGGCGGGGGGCTTTACAATGAGCAGTTCTTC
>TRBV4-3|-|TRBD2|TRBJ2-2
CASSRGGLISNTGELFF
TGCGCCAGCAGCCGGGGGGGACTCATCTCGAACACCGGGGAGCTGTTTTTT
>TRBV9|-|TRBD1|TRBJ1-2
CASSARSTGGDGYTF
TGTGCCAGCAGCGCACGGAGTACAGGGGGGGACGGCTACACCTTC
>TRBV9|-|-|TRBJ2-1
CASSAFSGGQAYNEQFF
TGTGCCAGCAGCGCCTTCTCGGGGGGACAGGCCTACAATGAGCAGTTCTTC
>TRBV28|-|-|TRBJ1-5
CASSPRVGLQPQHF
TGTGCCAGCAGCCCTCGGGTGGGGCTTCAGCCCCAGCATTTT
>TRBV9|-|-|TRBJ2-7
CASSPRTESYEQYF
TGTGCCAGCAGCCCCCGGACAGAATCCTACGAGCAGTACTTC
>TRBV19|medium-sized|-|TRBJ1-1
CASSTSVNTEAFF
TGTGCCAGTAGTACCAGCGTGAACACTGAAGCTTTCTTT
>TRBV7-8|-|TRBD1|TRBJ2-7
CASSGRGGRNEQYF
TGTGCCAGCAGCGGCCGAGGGGGCCGGAACGAGCAGTACTTC
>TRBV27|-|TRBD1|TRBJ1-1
CASSLLWTGGDRTEAFF
TGTGCCAGCAGTTTATTATGGACAGGGGGTGATCGGACTGAAGCTTTCTTT
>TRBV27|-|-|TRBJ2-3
CASSLARGKGTDTQYF
TGTGCCAGCAGCCTGGCCAGGGGAAAGGGCACAGATACGCAGTATTTT
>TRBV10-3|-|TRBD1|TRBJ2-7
CATGQSYEQYF
TGTGCCACGGGACAGAGCTACGAGCAGTACTTC
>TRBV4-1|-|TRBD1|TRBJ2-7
CASSLTDRFLGEQYF
TGCGCCAGCAGCTTGACGGACAGGTTCCTGGGGGAGCAGTACTTC
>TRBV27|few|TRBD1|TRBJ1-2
CASSLGTGSGYTF
TGTGCCAGCAGTCTAGGGACAGGGTCCGGCTACACCTTC
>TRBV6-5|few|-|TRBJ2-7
CASRPDISYEQYF
TGTGCCAGCAGGCCGGACATCTCCTACGAGCAGTACTTC
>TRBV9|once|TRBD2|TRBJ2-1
CASSVAGGSYNEQFF
TGTGCCAGCAGCGTAGCGGGAGGGTCCTACAATGAGCAGTTCTTC
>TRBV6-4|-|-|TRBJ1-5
CASSDWAWEPQHF
TGTGCCAGCAGTGACTGGGCCTGGGAGCCCCAGCATTTT